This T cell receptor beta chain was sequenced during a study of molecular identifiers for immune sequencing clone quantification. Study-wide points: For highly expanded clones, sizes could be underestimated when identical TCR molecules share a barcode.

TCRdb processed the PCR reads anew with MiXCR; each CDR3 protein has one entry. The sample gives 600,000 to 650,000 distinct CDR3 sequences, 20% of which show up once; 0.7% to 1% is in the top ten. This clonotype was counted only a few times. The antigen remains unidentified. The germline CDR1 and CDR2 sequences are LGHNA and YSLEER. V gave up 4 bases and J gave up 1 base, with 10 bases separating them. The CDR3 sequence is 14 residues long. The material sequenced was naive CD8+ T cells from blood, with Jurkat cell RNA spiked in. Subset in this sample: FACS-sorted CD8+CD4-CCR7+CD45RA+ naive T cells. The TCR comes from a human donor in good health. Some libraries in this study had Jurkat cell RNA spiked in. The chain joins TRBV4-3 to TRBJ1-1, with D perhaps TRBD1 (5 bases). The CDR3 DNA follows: TGCGCCAGCAGCCCCGACAGCCAGAACACTGAAGCTTTCTTT. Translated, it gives CASSPDSQNTEAFF.